The 26 T cell receptor beta chains listed next were all sequenced from one sample in a study of tumor and adjacent non-tumor tissue in lung cancer. The template was RNA from unsorted bulk tissue. The library came from three nested PCR rounds adapted from ARM-PCR protocols. MiXCR, applied by TCRdb to the multiplex PCR reads, yields one record per CDR3 protein. The top ten clones hold 25% of a sample with 200,000 to 250,000 distinct CDR3 sequences, 60% to 85% of them seen once. The sequenced material came from lung tumor tissue. All receptors derive from a man in his sixties with non-small cell lung cancer.

Of note for this clonotype: One end of the junction does not line up with germline, which may come from a read error. The chain combines TRBV11-3 with TRBJ1-2; TRBD1 might be the D (5 bases). Germline values: CDR1 SGHNT, CDR2 YENEEA. This CDR3 region has 16 residues. This CDR3 reads CASISPTSGPKYGYTF. CDR3 nucleotides: TGTGCCAGCATCAGCCCGACCTCGGGGCCTAAGTATGGCTACACCTTC.

In regard to this clonotype: This may be a read error, as it is one base from a much larger clone. The V gene is TRBV4-1, the J gene TRBJ1-6; 8 bases fit TRBD1. The CDR3 consists of 17 residues. Germline V gene data show CDR1 as MGHRA and CDR2 as YSYEKL. V was pared by 1 base and J by 10 bases, with 12 bases of the junction left unmatched. The CDR3 reads CASSQAGGRDRISPLHF. The CDR3 bases are TGCGCCAGCAGCCAAGCTGGTGGCCGGGACAGGATCTCACCCCTCCACTTT.

This clonotype has a count of ten or more. J is TRBJ1-6 and V is TRBV6-1; D is unresolved. The ends were cut back, 8 bases at V and 3 bases at J, with 14 bases in the middle. The CDR3 sequence is 15 residues long. Germline CDR1 reads MNHNS; CDR2 reads SASEGT. For the CDR3, the DNA is TGTGCCAGCTTACCAGGACTACTCTATAATTCACCCCTCCACTTT. Amino acid sequence: CASLPGLLYNSPLHF.

The chain links TRBV20-1 to TRBJ2-1; 9 nucleotides align to TRBD2. Per the germline V gene, CDR1 is DFQATT and CDR2 is SNEGSKA (reference sequence). Trimming removed 3 bases from V and 5 bases from J; junction bases left unmatched: 11. This CDR3 has 16 amino acids. The CDR3 is CSASNLGTSQHNEQFF. CDR3 nucleotide sequence: TGCAGTGCTAGTAACCTGGGGACTAGCCAACACAATGAGCAGTTCTTC.

Worth noting for this clonotype: Possible read error: a much larger clone is one base away. The CDR3 DNA follows: TGTGCCGGCAGCCGAGGGACCCGGGAGACCCAGTACTTC. It codes for CAGSRGTRETQYF. The rearrangement joins TRBV11-2 to TRBJ2-5; the D call may be TRBD1 or TRBD2 (5 bases each). This CDR3 has 13 amino acids. Germline V CDR1 and CDR2: SGHAT, FQNNGV.

On this clonotype: One base away lies a much larger clone, so this may be a sequencing read error. The CDR3 region has the DNA TGCAGGGTTTTGGAGGTTAACTATAATTCACCCCTCCACTTT. It is translated as CRVLEVNYNSPLHF. V gene TRBV29-1 combines with J gene TRBJ1-6, with D uncertain. The CDR3 extends over 14 amino acids. Per germline, CDR1 SQVTM and CDR2 ANQGSEA.

J is TRBJ2-7 and V is TRBV5-4, with 15 positions matching TRBD2. The J call may not be correct, given that the DNA end is closer to TRBJ2-1. The CDR3 runs to 17 residues. CDR1 and CDR2 from the germline V gene are SGHNT and YYREEE (reference sequence). The CDR3 DNA reads as TGTGCCAGCAGCTTCGGGACTAGCGGGAGGAGCTCCTACGAGCAGTTCTTC. Translation: CASSFGTSGRSSYEQFF.

On this clonotype itself: The missing conserved phenylalanine or tryptophan at the end of this CDR3 makes a read error likely. The chain is built from TRBV11-3 and TRBJ2-3; 10 bases line up with TRBD2. This CDR3 is built from 14 residues. The trim removed 8 bases at V and 4 bases at J, leaving 6 bases unmatched. Germline loops: CDR1 SGHNT, CDR2 YENEEA. CDR3 sequence (DNA): TGTGCCAGCGCTAGCGGGAGCTCTGCAGATACGCAGTATCTT. It yields the protein CASASGSSADTQYL.

To note about this clonotype: The conserved phenylalanine or tryptophan normally closing the CDR3 is absent here, so this likely arose from a read error. The DNA is omitted, as the CDR3 cannot be located on it reliably, and the CDR3 follows TCRdb's listing. V gene TRBV12-3 or TRBV12-4 combines with J gene TRBJ1-3. The CDR3 spans 17 amino acids, including both terminal residues. CDR3 protein: CASNIRGAGPSGNTTYL.

This chain uses TRBV18 with TRBJ2-2, with 10 bases aligning to TRBD1. With 5 bases clipped from V and 2 bases from J, the junction kept 5 bases outside the gene matches. CDR1 KGHSH and CDR2 LQKENI come from the germline V gene. The CDR3 length is 16 residues. The CDR3 DNA follows: TGTGCCAGCTCAAGGAGGACAGGGGGAAACACCGGGGAGCTGTTTTTT. Translation: CASSRRTGGNTGELFF.

The CDR3 DNA follows: TGTGCCAGCAGCTTGGGAGGTGCACTTTCCGAAACTAATGAAAAACTGTTTTTT. Protein product: CASSLGGALSETNEKLFF. The rearrangement links TRBV5-4 to TRBJ1-4, with D uncertain. The CDR3 sequence is 18 residues long. Between the trimmed V and J ends, which lost 0 bases and 1 base, there was a span of 16 bases. Per germline, CDR1 SGHNT and CDR2 YYREEE (reference sequence).

Details on this clonotype: Without the conserved terminal phenylalanine or tryptophan, this CDR3 likely stems from a read error. The chain uses TRBV20-1 and TRBJ2-5; 7 bases align to TRBD2. Germline V lookup: CDR1 DFQATT, CDR2 SNEGSKA (reference sequence). Trimming removed 5 bases from V and 0 bases from J; junction bases left unmatched: 6. The CDR3 is 14 amino acids. Written as DNA, the CDR3 is TGCAGTGCTGGCGGGGAGGGGTACCAAGAGACCCAGTACCTC. Protein product: CSAGGEGYQETQYL.

V is TRBV20-1 and J is TRBJ2-3, with 9 bases matching TRBD2. The length of the CDR3 is 15 residues. V gave up 3 bases and J gave up 14 bases; unmatched junction bases: 18. The germline gives CDR1 DFQATT, CDR2 SNEGSKA (reference sequence). The CDR3 loop is CSASGGLAGLDMRYF. CDR3 sequence (DNA): TGCAGTGCTAGCGGAGGGCTAGCGGGGTTGGATATGCGGTATTTT.

The chain recombines TRBV6-1 with TRBJ1-1; D is uncertain. The CDR3 has 13 residues. The V end was cut by 5 bases, the J end by 1 base, with 8 bases between. CDR1 is MNHNS, CDR2 SASEGT, per germline. This CDR3 reads CASSYGGNTEAFF. The DNA for the CDR3 is TGTGCCAGCAGTTATGGAGGGAACACTGAAGCTTTCTTT.

This clonotype came up many times. The chain uses TRBV12-3 or TRBV12-4 and TRBJ2-5; 13 bases are a match to TRBD2. This CDR3 comprises 16 residues. V lost 5 bases to trimming and J lost 2 bases; unmatched junction nucleotides: 5. The CDR3 protein is CASSLTSGGGQETQYF. CDR3 in DNA: TGTGCCAGCAGTCTAACTAGCGGGGGGGGACAAGAGACCCAGTACTTC.

This clonotype was counted only a few times. J is TRBJ2-3 and V is TRBV12-3 or TRBV12-4, with TRBD2 matching 13 bases. The CDR3 sequence is 18 residues long. The V segment lost 5 bases and the J segment 1 base; nucleotides outside the gene matches: 9. As DNA, the CDR3 is TGTGCCAGCAGTATAGGGACTAGCGGGGCCTCGGGCACAGATACGCAGTATTTT. This gives the protein CASSIGTSGASGTDTQYF.

This clonotype appeared many times. The chain links TRBV20-1 to TRBJ2-5; D is undetermined. Trimming pared 1 base from V and 5 bases from J, leaving 11 bases between. CDR1 and CDR2 from the germline V gene are DFQATT and SNEGSKA (reference sequence). CDR3 size: 13 residues. Written as DNA, the CDR3 is TGCAGTGCTAGAGGAAGGGATGGCGAGACCCAGTACTTC. Translated: CSARGRDGETQYF.

The V gene is TRBV6-1, the J gene TRBJ1-6; TRBD1 matches at 8 bases. Germline V gene lookup returns CDR1 MNHNS and CDR2 SASEGT. With 9 bases clipped from V and 7 bases from J, the junction kept 5 bases outside the gene matches. The CDR3 loop spans 13 amino acids. The CDR3 here is CARIGTGNSPLHF. Written as DNA, the CDR3 is TGTGCCAGAATTGGGACAGGAAATTCACCCCTCCACTTT.

Concerning this clonotype: A clone one base away is much larger, so this may be a read error. It is unclear where the CDR3 begins or ends on the DNA, so no DNA is shown, and the CDR3 is as TCRdb lists it. The V gene is TRBV6-5, the J gene TRBJ2-5; TRBD1 is taken as the D call from the table, unchecked against the DNA. Germline CDR1 reads MNHEY; CDR2 reads SVGAGI. The CDR3 is 15 residues long, ends included. The CDR3 is CASSSLAWGTGISYF.

Comments on this clonotype: At one end, the junction sequence differs from germline, possibly due to a read error. The genes are TRBV7-9 and TRBJ2-7; TRBD2 agrees at 13 bases. Germline CDR1 reads SEHNR; CDR2 reads FQNEAQ (reference sequence). The CDR3 totals 16 residues. The CDR3: CASNLPGLAGTNEQYF. The CDR3 nucleotides are TGTGCCAGCAACTTACCGGGACTAGCGGGAACTAACGAGCAGTACTTC.

This clonotype was observed a single time. The rearrangement links TRBV11-3 to TRBJ2-1, with D hard to call. The CDR3 is made up of 16 amino acids. Germline-derived CDR1 and CDR2 are SGHNT and YENEEA. The CDR3 sequence is CTGSLDGSSSYNEQFF. The DNA for the CDR3 is TGTACCGGCAGCTTAGATGGGTCGAGCTCCTACAATGAGCAGTTCTTC.

Of note for this clonotype: Likely a read error: the CDR3 ends without its conserved phenylalanine or tryptophan. Because the CDR3's place on the DNA is in doubt, the DNA is left out and the CDR3 is given as listed by TCRdb. The rearrangement joins TRBV4-1 to TRBJ1-6. Looked up from germline, CDR1 is MGHRA and CDR2 is YSYEKL. The CDR3 numbers 16 amino acids, ends counted. The CDR3 reads CASSQGRSSYNSPFHL.

V and J are TRBV7-9 and TRBJ2-3; D may be TRBD1 or TRBD2 (6 bases each). The germline V gene encodes CDR1 SEHNR and CDR2 FQNEAQ (reference sequence). The CDR3 length is 15 residues. Trimming stripped 2 bases from V and 3 bases from J, with 12 bases between. The chain's CDR3 is CASSLRGQRTDTQYF. The CDR3 nucleotides read TGTGCCAGCAGCTTACGGGGGCAGAGAACAGATACGCAGTATTTT.

Concerning this clonotype: Possible read error: a much larger clone is one base away. The genes are TRBV20-1 and TRBJ1-1; no clear D. The CDR3 spans 13 residues. Germline V CDR1 and CDR2: DFQATT, SNEGSKA (reference sequence). The CDR3 reads CSASGGWNSEAFF. The CDR3 DNA reads TGCAGTGCTAGTGGAGGGTGGAACAGTGAAGCTTTCTTT.

This clonotype has a single count. A much larger clone differs from this one at a single base, so this may be a read error. V usage is TRBV4-1 and J usage is TRBJ1-5, with D possibly TRBD1 on 5 matching bases. This CDR3 comprises 15 residues. CDR1 is MGHRA and CDR2 is YSYEKL in the germline V gene. CDR3 region: CASSQEGGNNQSQHF. CDR3 in DNA: TGCGCCAGCAGCCAAGAGGGGGGGAATAATCAGTCCCAGCATTTT.

The rearrangement links TRBV29-1 to TRBJ2-1; D gene uncertain. From germline, CDR1 is SQVTM and CDR2 ANQGSEA. The CDR3 totals 12 residues. The V end was cut by 4 bases, the J end by 6 bases, with 10 bases between. CDR3 in amino acids: CSVAAHVNEQFF. The DNA of the CDR3 is TGCAGCGTTGCAGCGCATGTCAATGAGCAGTTCTTC.